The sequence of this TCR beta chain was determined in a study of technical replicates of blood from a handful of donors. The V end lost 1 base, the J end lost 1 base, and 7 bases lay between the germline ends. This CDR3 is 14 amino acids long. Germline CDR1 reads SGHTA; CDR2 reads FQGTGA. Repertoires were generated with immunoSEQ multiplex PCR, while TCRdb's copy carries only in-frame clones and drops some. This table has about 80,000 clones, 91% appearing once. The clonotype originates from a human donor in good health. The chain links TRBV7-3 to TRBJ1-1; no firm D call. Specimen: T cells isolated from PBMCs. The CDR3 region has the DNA TGTGCCAGCAGCTTAAGTTTCGGGAACACTGAAGCTTTCTTT. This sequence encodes CASSLSFGNTEAFF.